This TCR beta chain was captured by sequencing in a study of cytomegalovirus exposure and HLA in healthy donors. Study-wide background: Within the Caucasian-associated ancestry cluster were 81% of the roughly 360 genotyped donors.

The CDR3 is made up of 18 amino acids. The germline CDR1 and CDR2 sequences are MGHRA and YSYEKL. Deletions cut 0 bases from V and 0 bases from J, with 15 bases between. Note on this clone: What it binds is not known.

Overall study results and limits: Most TCR sequences proved rare, with some public TCRs found in many donors.

PCR involved 60 Vbeta and 13 Jbeta primers. Repertoires were generated with immunoSEQ multiplex PCR, while TCRdb's copy carries only in-frame clones and drops some. The sample consists of some 120,000 clones, 70% to 75% of them appearing once. Sequencing was performed on PBMCs. The rearrangement uses TRBV4-1 and TRBJ2-1; the D gene is possibly TRBD2 (6 bases). The sequence derives from a young man in good health and CMV-seronegative. The CDR3 loop is CASSQEGTRSSSYNEQFF. DNA of the CDR3: TGCGCCAGCAGCCAAGAGGGGACTCGATCGAGCTCCTACAATGAGCAGTTCTTC.